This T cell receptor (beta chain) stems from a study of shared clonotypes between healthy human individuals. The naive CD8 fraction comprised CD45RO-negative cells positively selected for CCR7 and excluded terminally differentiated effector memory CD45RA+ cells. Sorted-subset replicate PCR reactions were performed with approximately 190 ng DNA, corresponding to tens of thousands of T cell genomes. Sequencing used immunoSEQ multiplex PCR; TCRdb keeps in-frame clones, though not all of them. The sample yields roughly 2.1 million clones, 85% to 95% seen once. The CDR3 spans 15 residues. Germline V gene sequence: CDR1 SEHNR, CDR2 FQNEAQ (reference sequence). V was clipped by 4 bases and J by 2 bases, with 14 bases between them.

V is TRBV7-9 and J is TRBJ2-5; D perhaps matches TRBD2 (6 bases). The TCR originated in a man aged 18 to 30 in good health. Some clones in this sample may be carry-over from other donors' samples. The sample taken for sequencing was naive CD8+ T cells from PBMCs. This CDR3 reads CASSSEGLQQETQYF. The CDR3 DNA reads TGTGCCAGCAGCTCCGAGGGACTTCAACAAGAGACCCAGTACTTC.